The T cell receptor beta chain described here comes from a study of T cells in localized non-small cell lung cancer. Study-wide findings and caveats: The greatest T cell clonality was found in uninvolved adjacent lung (higher than in tumor). Of the top 100 tumor clones, median 57 were in adjacent lung, some 30 among its top 100. Tumor samples were not multi-region, leaving intratumor heterogeneity unexcluded.

Turning to this clone: No antigen is known for it.

This table comes from immunoSEQ multiplex PCR, and its TCRdb copy is limited to in-frame clones, with some not included. The repertoire includes about 33,000 clones, 70% to 90% of them detected once, and 4% to 5% sits in the top ten. Germline V gene data show CDR1 as SGHDT and CDR2 as YYEEEE. Trimming stripped 0 bases from V and 3 bases from J, with 9 bases between. The CDR3 runs 14 residues. The chain carries TRBV5-6 and TRBJ1-1, with D perhaps matching TRBD1 (5 bases). The TCR originated in a male donor aged 60 or over with stage III lung adenocarcinoma. This material consisted of peripheral blood, taken before any cancer treatment. The CDR3: CASSLVFRDTEAFF. The DNA of the CDR3 is TGTGCCAGCAGCTTGGTTTTCAGGGACACTGAAGCTTTCTTT. The full variable domain, in which reference TRBV5-6 and TRBJ1-1 provide the parts outside the CDR3, is DAGVTQSPTHLIKTRGQQVTLRCSPKSGHDTVSWYQQALGQGPQFIFQYYEEEERQRGNFPDRFSGHQFPNYSSELNVNALLLGDSALYLCASSLVFRDTEAFFGQGTRLTVV.